The present T cell receptor beta chain was sequenced within a study of T-cell reconstitution after alpha-beta-depleted transplantation in children (dated by TCRdb to the mid-2010s). With respect to the entire study: Using TCR repertoire profiling, the study followed T-cell immune reconstitution in a quantitative way in children after TCRalphabeta/CD19-depleted allogeneic hematopoietic cell transplantation.

The CDR1 and CDR2 encoded by the germline V gene are MNHNS and SASEGT. Germline trimming amounts to 5 bases on V and 7 bases on J, with 6 as the count of junction bases outside the gene matches. From the cysteine through the phenylalanine, the CDR3 covers 14 amino acids. CDR3 DNA only is kept here, 42 bases in frame from base 1. The library came from PCR. Sequenced on an Illumina HiSeq 2500. To normalize quantification of the TCRbeta repertoire, the TCR libraries were built with molecular barcoding that relied on unique molecular identifiers. In-frame beta chains were kept once TCRdb had trimmed the public reads at Q25 with fastp and called clones with MiXCR. Each CDR3 protein gets just one entry, which takes the most common genes and DNA from the rows behind it. Counted in this sample were fewer than 550,000 distinct CDR3 sequences; around 15% of them appeared once. The leading ten clones occupy approximately 29% of the sample.

According to the study, the label for this sample's treatment or condition signals: allogeneic hematopoietic cell transplantation with graft depleted of TCRalphabeta T cells and CD19 B cells. The children who served as transplant recipients had been given grafts of TCRalphabeta/CD19-depleted allogeneic hematopoietic cells. For this clonotype: The antigen it recognizes is unknown. No much larger clonotype is one base removed from it; base qualities were not supplied.

Findings and caveats that apply to the study as a whole: The high TCRbeta diversity at day 60 in some patients was ascribed to recipient T cells and intrathymic progenitors that had survived conditioning. The frequencies of hyperexpanded clones fell over the following months, and after one year, T-cell counts and TCRbeta diversity were mostly attributed to newly produced T cells. The apparently early alphabetaT-cell count recovery about two months after transplant was reportedly dependent on only several hundred rapidly expanded clones derived from non-depleted graft cells.

The chain uses TRBV6-1 and TRBJ1-4, with 8 middle bases fitting TRBD1. The receptor comes from a boy in the first two years of life who had a stem cell transplant for Wiskott-Aldrich syndrome, so the T cells may come from the graft donor. The sequencing used PBMCs, mostly from graft donor cells, collected 360 days after TCRalphabeta/CD19-depleted stem cell transplant. The nucleotide sequence reads as follows: TGTGCCAGCAGTACGTCAGGGGGCGGTGAAAAACTGTTTTTT. It is translated as CASSTSGGGEKLFF.